Listed here are 25 T cell receptor beta chains from one sample, sequenced in a study of blood T cell repertoires in COVID-19. Generated by immunoSEQ multiplex PCR, the TCRdb table keeps only in-frame clones and is missing some. Of roughly 200,000 clones detected, 82% appear once; the ten largest clones hold around 8%. The specimen sequenced was peripheral blood. Source of these receptors: a woman aged 60-75 years with COVID-19, enrolled during active disease.

The chain joins TRBV6-5 to TRBJ2-7, with 8 nucleotides matching TRBD1. J gave up 4 bases and V 5 bases, and 10 bases lay outside the gene matches. CDR1 MNHEY and CDR2 SVGAGI come from the germline V gene. The CDR3 is made up of 15 amino acids. The CDR3 DNA reads TGTGCCAGCAGTACAGGAACCGGGACAGGTTACGAGCAGTACTTC. Its translation: CASSTGTGTGYEQYF.

V is TRBV6-1 and J is TRBJ1-2, with D unclear. V was shortened by 2 bases and J by 2 bases, with 18 bases between the two germline ends. This CDR3 is 17 amino acids long. The germline V gene encodes CDR1 MNHNS and CDR2 SASEGT. Here the CDR3 reads CASSERPWGGSNYGYTF. CDR3 coding DNA: TGTGCCAGCAGTGAACGGCCATGGGGAGGATCCAACTATGGCTACACCTTC.

The chain carries TRBV10-1 and TRBJ2-3; 7 bases fit TRBD1. The germline gives CDR1 WNHNN, CDR2 SYGVQD (reference sequence). CDR3 size: 16 residues. Unmatched junction bases numbered 15, after V lost 7 bases and J lost 5 bases. CDR3 residues: CASTETGEAHEDTQYF. The CDR3 region has the DNA TGCGCCAGCACCGAAACAGGGGAAGCGCACGAAGATACGCAGTATTTT.

In this sample, this clone turned up once. The CDR3 spells CASSGQGRMYGYTF. The CDR3 bases are TGTGCCAGCAGCGGGCAGGGCAGAATGTATGGCTACACCTTC. The chain carries TRBV27 and TRBJ1-2; weak D call: TRBD1 (5 bases). Per the germline V gene, CDR1 is MNHEY and CDR2 is SMNVEV (reference sequence). V was shortened by 6 bases and J by 5 bases, with 16 bases between the two germline ends. This CDR3 is 14 amino acids long.

This sequence joins TRBV9 and TRBJ1-2, with D possibly matching TRBD1 (5 bases). Trimming left V 3 bases short and J 2 bases short, with 14 bases between. The CDR3 has 15 amino acids. Germline CDR1 reads SGDLS; CDR2 reads YYNGEE. This CDR3 reads CASSAPGGGNYGYTF. The CDR3 DNA sequence: TGTGCCAGCAGCGCCCCCGGGGGGGGGAACTATGGCTACACCTTC.

The rearrangement uses TRBV27 and TRBJ2-1; 8 bases map to TRBD1. Germline V lookup: CDR1 MNHEY, CDR2 SMNVEV (reference sequence). The CDR3 sequence is 11 residues long. V lost 9 bases to trimming and J lost 9 bases; unmatched junction nucleotides: 4. This CDR3 is CASRQGFEQFF. The DNA of the CDR3 is TGTGCCAGTAGACAGGGGTTTGAGCAGTTCTTC.

Written as DNA, the CDR3 is TGTGCCAGCAGCCAAAACAGGGGGCTTATGAACACTGAAGCTTTCTTT. It is translated as CASSQNRGLMNTEAFF. The J gene is TRBJ1-1, the V gene TRBV14, with TRBD1 matching over 9 bases. Looked up from germline, CDR1 is SGHDN and CDR2 is FVKESK. The CDR3 length is 16 residues. V gave up 2 bases and J gave up 0 bases; unmatched junction bases: 4. The whole variable domain, filled in from reference TRBV14 and TRBJ1-1, reads EAGVTQFPSHSVIEKGQTVTLRCDPISGHDNLYWYRRVMGKEIKFLLHFVKESKQDESGMPNNRFLAERTGGTYSTLKVQPAELEDSGVYFCASSQNRGLMNTEAFFGQGTRLTVV.

The chain joins TRBV5-5 to TRBJ1-3; the D is unclear. The CDR3 is 19 amino acids. V was cut by 1 base and J by 0 bases, with 20 bases left in between. CDR1 and CDR2 from the germline V gene are SGHKS and YYEKEE (reference sequence). The CDR3 is CASSLFEIGRSLSGNTIYF. Here the CDR3 DNA reads TGTGCCAGCAGCTTGTTCGAGATCGGTCGTTCCCTCTCTGGAAACACCATATATTTT.

J is TRBJ1-2 and V is TRBV3-1 (or the pseudogene TRBV3-2); TRBD1 agrees at 8 bases. The CDR3 is 14 residues long. Losses at the gene ends were 2 bases for V and 6 bases for J; bases not matched to a gene: 5. The germline V gene encodes CDR1 LGHDT and CDR2 YNNKEL (reference sequence). The CDR3, as DNA: TGTGCCAGCAGCCAATGGGGACAGGCCGATGGCTACACCTTC. Encoded protein: CASSQWGQADGYTF.

V usage is TRBV19 and J usage is TRBJ1-5, with TRBD1 matching over 9 bases. This CDR3 is 17 amino acids long. The J segment lost 1 base and the V segment lost 6 bases, leaving 10 bases of the junction unmatched. CDR1 LNHDA and CDR2 SQIVND come from the germline V gene (reference sequence). The CDR3 DNA follows: TGTGCCAGTAGCCCACCAACCGGGACAGGGAGCAATCAGCCCCAGCATTTT. It codes for CASSPPTGTGSNQPQHF.

The chain couples TRBV28 to TRBJ1-6; maybe TRBD1 (6 bases). The CDR3 consists of 15 residues. Germline V gene data show CDR1 as MDHEN and CDR2 as SYDVKM. Trimming cost V 5 bases and J 7 bases, with 15 bases left between them. CDR3 sequence (DNA): TGTGCCAGCAGTATCCGGACAGCTCTAAATTCACCCCTCCACTTT. This gives the protein CASSIRTALNSPLHF.

This chain uses TRBV7-3 with TRBJ2-1, with 7 bases that match TRBD2. CDR1 is SGHTA and CDR2 is FQGTGA in the germline V gene. V trimming: 3 bases; J trimming: 3 bases; junction bases outside the gene matches: 5. This CDR3 has 15 residues. The CDR3 protein is CASSFGGGGYNEQFF. DNA for the CDR3: TGTGCCAGCAGCTTCGGCGGGGGTGGCTACAATGAGCAGTTCTTC. The full variable domain, its missing parts supplied by reference TRBV7-3 and TRBJ2-1, is GAGVSQTPSNKVTEKGKYVELRCDPISGHTALYWYRQSLGQGPEFLIYFQGTGAADDSGLPNDRFFAVRPEGSVSTLKIQRTERGDSAVYLCASSFGGGGYNEQFFGPGTRLTVL.

The chain has TRBV3-1 (or the pseudogene TRBV3-2) and TRBJ2-2; TRBD2 aligns across 9 bases. V lost 6 bases to trimming and J lost 7 bases; unmatched junction nucleotides: 0. CDR3 length equals 12 residues. CDR1 LGHDT and CDR2 YNNKEL come from the germline V gene (reference sequence). CDR3 nucleotide sequence: TGTGCCAGCAGAGCGGGGGGCGGGGAGCTGTTTTTT. This encodes CASRAGGGELFF.

A few counts support this clone. This rearrangement joins TRBV6-2 or TRBV6-3 to TRBJ2-5, with D possibly being TRBD1 (5 bases). The CDR3 sequence is 14 residues long. Germline lookup yields CDR1 MNHEY and CDR2 SVGEGT. V lost 2 bases to trimming and J lost 5 bases, with 12 bases between them. In nucleotides, the CDR3 is TGTGCCAGCAGTTACGTCGACAGTTTGGAGACCCAGTACTTC. Amino acids: CASSYVDSLETQYF.

The chain combines TRBV7-9 with TRBJ2-7, with a weak D call TRBD2 (5 bases). With 11 bases removed from V and 1 base from J, the gap between germline ends came to 12 bases. There are 12 residues in the CDR3. Germline assignment: CDR1 SEHNR and CDR2 FQNEAQ (reference sequence). CDR3 in DNA: TGTGCCTCCGGAAGGACTTCCTACGAGCAGTACTTC. It translates to CASGRTSYEQYF.

This chain links TRBV5-6 with TRBJ1-2, with 7 bases lining up with TRBD1. The J segment lost 4 bases and the V segment lost 4 bases, leaving 13 bases of the junction unmatched. Germline-derived CDR1 and CDR2 are SGHDT and YYEEEE. This CDR3 comprises 16 residues. The DNA of the CDR3 is TGTGCCAGCAGCCTGGTCGGGCAGGGGGTTACCTATGGCTACACCTTC. Protein: CASSLVGQGVTYGYTF.

This clone has only one observation. The genes are TRBV11-2 and TRBJ1-5; D gene unclear. Germline CDR1 reads SGHAT; CDR2 reads FQNNGV. The V end lost 1 base, the J end lost 5 bases, and 6 bases lay between the germline ends. The CDR3 has 13 amino acids. The CDR3 DNA reads as TGTGCCAGCAGCTTAGCCGGTCATCAGCCCCAGCATTTT. Its protein is CASSLAGHQPQHF.

This chain links TRBV7-9 with TRBJ2-3, with 15 positions matching TRBD2. The V gene's germline CDR1 is SEHNR and CDR2 FQNEAQ (reference sequence). The junction had 2 bases not matched to a gene; V was cut back by 5 bases and J by 5 bases. The CDR3 is 15 amino acids. CDR3: CASSVGLAGGDTQYF. DNA of the CDR3: TGTGCCAGCAGCGTGGGACTAGCGGGGGGAGATACGCAGTATTTT.

This chain links TRBV30 with TRBJ2-5; D is perhaps TRBD2 (5 bases). CDR3 size: 13 residues. The germline gives CDR1 GTSNPN, CDR2 SVGIG (reference sequence). The V gene lost 5 bases and the J gene lost 4 bases, with 14 bases spanning the gap. CDR3 DNA sequence: TGTGCCTGGTTGAAACTAGAGTCAGAGACCCAGTACTTC. The encoded protein is CAWLKLESETQYF.

As regards this clone: In the same sample, other DNA sequences code for this CDR3. This chain uses TRBV3-1 (or the pseudogene TRBV3-2) with TRBJ1-6; D is unclear. Germline assignment: CDR1 LGHDT and CDR2 YNNKEL (reference sequence). With 1 base removed from V and 6 bases from J, the gap between germline ends came to 7 bases. The CDR3 consists of 14 residues. The CDR3 reads CASSQGRSNSPLHF. In DNA, the CDR3 is TGTGCCAGCAGCCAAGGACGGAGTAATTCACCCCTCCACTTT.

This clone was counted a few times. The rearrangement links TRBV7-9 to TRBJ2-2; D may be TRBD1 (6 bases). The germline V gene has CDR1 SEHNR and CDR2 FQNEAQ (reference sequence). Trimming removed 6 bases from V and 0 bases from J, with 11 bases in between. CDR3 length equals 15 residues. CDR3 region: CASRLGGPNTGELFF. For the CDR3, the DNA is TGTGCCAGCAGGCTAGGGGGACCGAACACCGGGGAGCTGTTTTTT.

The chain has TRBV30 and TRBJ2-6; 7 bases agree with TRBD1. J lost 2 bases, V lost 4 bases, and 11 bases had no gene match. CDR3 size: 17 residues. The germline V gene encodes CDR1 GTSNPN and CDR2 SVGIG (reference sequence). The CDR3 protein is CAWNRDRVKTGANVLTF. CDR3 nucleotides: TGTGCCTGGAACCGAGACAGGGTCAAAACTGGGGCCAACGTCCTGACTTTC.

The rearrangement joins TRBV7-8 to TRBJ1-3; 8 bases agree with TRBD1. The CDR3 is 15 residues long. Germline-derived CDR1 and CDR2 are SGHVS and FQNEAQ. V was pared by 6 bases and J by 4 bases, with 8 bases of the junction left unmatched. CDR3 loop: CASSSDRGWGNTIYF. In nucleotides, the CDR3 is TGTGCCAGCAGTTCAGACAGGGGCTGGGGAAACACCATATATTTT. Combining the CDR3 with reference TRBV7-8 and TRBJ1-3 gives the whole variable domain GAGVSQSPRYKVAKRGQDVALRCDPISGHVSLFWYQQALGQGPEFLTYFQNEAQLDKSGLPSDRFFAERPEGSVSTLKIQRTQQEDSAVYLCASSSDRGWGNTIYFGEGSWLTVV.

The chain employs TRBV2 and TRBJ2-5; maybe TRBD1 (6 bases). V shed 4 bases and J shed 5 bases, with 14 bases lying between them. Germline V CDR1 and CDR2: SNHLY, FYNNEI. The CDR3 is 14 amino acids. As DNA, the CDR3 is TGTGCCAGCAGTGCCCAGACAGGTCTTGAGACCCAGTACTTC. Its protein product is CASSAQTGLETQYF.

This chain uses TRBV7-3 with TRBJ2-1, with TRBD1 as a possible D gene (6 bases). The CDR3 sequence is 13 residues long. Trimming stripped 5 bases from V and 7 bases from J, with 12 bases between. Germline values: CDR1 SGHTA, CDR2 FQGTGA. CDR3 DNA sequence: TGTGCCAGCAGCAGGACAGCTCGGAATGAGCAGTTCTTC. This encodes CASSRTARNEQFF. The whole variable domain, remainder taken from reference TRBV7-3 and TRBJ2-1, is GAGVSQTPSNKVTEKGKYVELRCDPISGHTALYWYRQSLGQGPEFLIYFQGTGAADDSGLPNDRFFAVRPEGSVSTLKIQRTERGDSAVYLCASSRTARNEQFFGPGTRLTVL.